This T cell receptor (beta chain) was documented in a study of PD-1 blockade in classical Hodgkin lymphoma. Relapses following autologous stem cell transplantation were seen in all patients, with brentuximab vedotin exposure varying. Regarding this clone: The antigen is not known.

Study outcomes and limitations: Factors driving the repertoire differences, possibly disease activity or prior therapy, remain undefined. Significant TCR diversity gains by C4D1 occurred in CD4+ but not CD8+ cells. According to reports, newly diagnosed patients had lower baseline TCR diversity than healthy donors, and relapsed/refractory patients had lower baseline TCR diversity still.

The repertoire was sequenced with immunoSEQ multiplex PCR; TCRdb's copy has only in-frame clones and lacks some. The sample records 42,000 or so clones, roughly 86% being singletons. The germline gives CDR1 SGHNT, CDR2 YYREEE (reference sequence). The CDR3 extends over 15 amino acids. J lost 5 bases, V lost 4 bases, and 12 bases had no gene match. The gene calls are TRBV5-4 and TRBJ2-7; TRBD2 matches at 7 bases. Sequenced material: peripheral blood mononuclear cells (PBMCs), taken before the second cycle of nivolumab. The receptor was isolated from a human donor with classical Hodgkin lymphoma. CDR3 DNA: TGTGCCAGCAGCCCGGCGGGGTGGGGGGGTGACGAGCAGTACTTC. Translating it yields CASSPAGWGGDEQYF.